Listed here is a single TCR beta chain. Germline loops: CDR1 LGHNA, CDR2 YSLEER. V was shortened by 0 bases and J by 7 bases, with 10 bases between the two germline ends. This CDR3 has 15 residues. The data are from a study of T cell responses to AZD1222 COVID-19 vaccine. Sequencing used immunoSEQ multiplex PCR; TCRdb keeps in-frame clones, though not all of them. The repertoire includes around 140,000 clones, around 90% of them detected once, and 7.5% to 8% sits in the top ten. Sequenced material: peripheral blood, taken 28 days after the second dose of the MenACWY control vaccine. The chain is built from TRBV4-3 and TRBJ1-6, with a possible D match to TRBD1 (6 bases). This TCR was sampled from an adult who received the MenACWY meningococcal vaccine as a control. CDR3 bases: TGCGCCAGCAGCCAAGATCTCGGGGGCAATTCACCCCTCCACTTT. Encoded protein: CASSQDLGGNSPLHF.